This T cell receptor (beta chain) was recovered during a study of blood T cell repertoires in COVID-19. Study summary: Samples came from the United States, Italy and Spain, spanning acute and convalescent COVID-19. PBMCs, B-cell-depleted T cells, or T cells were the source of the cDNA or gDNA that made up the material.

This clone was observed a few times. Authors' data handling: Reference gene primer amplification yielded estimated nucleated cell counts. Sequenced by immunoSEQ multiplex PCR; TCRdb stores in-frame clones only, minus some. The V and J calls and clone size come from that table; D and trimming were worked out from the DNA. The table lists roughly 72,000 clones, roughly 80% of them singletons. This CDR3 comprises 13 residues. The germline CDR1 and CDR2 sequences are SNHLY and FYNNEI. V was cut by 6 bases and J by 0 bases, with 9 bases left in between. The specimen was peripheral blood. The chain links TRBV2 to TRBJ2-7; D perhaps matches TRBD2 (5 bases). The origin of this receptor is a woman of 80 years or more with acute or convalescent COVID-19. The CDR3 protein is CASRDSNSYEQYF. In nucleotides, the CDR3 is TGTGCCAGCAGGGACTCAAACTCCTACGAGCAGTACTTC.